This T cell receptor beta chain is from a study of T cell responses to AZD1222 COVID-19 vaccine. Study summary: Some second doses came at about 4 weeks and others at about 12 weeks; these were pooled.

As regards this clone: Antigen specificity is unknown.

The V segment lost 5 bases and the J segment 8 bases; nucleotides outside the gene matches: 11. Looked up from germline, CDR1 is SEHNR and CDR2 is FQNEAQ (reference sequence). This CDR3 region has 15 residues. Overall study results and limits: Without day 14 samples, only post-peak T cell repertoires were studied.

Produced via immunoSEQ multiplex PCR; TCRdb's table is partial and in-frame only. Altogether approximately 110,000 clones are present, around 94% being singletons, with the ten largest covering approximately 2.2%. This rearrangement joins TRBV7-9 to TRBJ1-2, with 10 bases identical to TRBD1. The receptor was isolated from an adult in good health. The sample here was peripheral blood, taken on day 0 of AZD1222 vaccination. This chain's CDR3 is CASSRDRGGGSGYTF. The CDR3, as DNA: TGTGCCAGCAGCCGGGACAGGGGAGGAGGGAGCGGCTACACCTTC. The whole variable domain, remainder taken from reference TRBV7-9 and TRBJ1-2, is DTGVSQNPRHKITKRGQNVTFRCDPISEHNRLYWYRQTLGQGPEFLTYFQNEAQLEKSRLLSDRFSAERPKGSFSTLEIQRTEQGDSAMYLCASSRDRGGGSGYTFGSGTRLTVV.